Sequencing of this T cell receptor (beta chain) was carried out in a study of blood T cell repertoires in COVID-19. Study background: Sites across the United States, Italy and Spain contributed samples from acute and convalescent COVID-19.

The CDR3 is 13 residues long. V gave up 6 bases and J gave up 3 bases, with 11 bases separating them. Germline CDR1 SNHLY, CDR2 FYNNEI. Seattle cases were enrolled at active infection and followed longitudinally. In the authors' workflow: Amplification with reference gene primers provided the estimates of nucleated cell counts. Sequenced by immunoSEQ multiplex PCR; TCRdb stores in-frame clones only, minus some. V, J and clone size derive from that table, while D and trimming were established from the DNA sequence. Here the sample spans about 340,000 clones, about 90% being singletons. The receptor's source is a woman in her forties or fifties with COVID-19, enrolled during active disease. This chain connects TRBV2 to TRBJ1-2; D may be TRBD1 (6 bases). The sample comprised peripheral blood. The CDR3 DNA reads as TGTGCCAGCAGCTTGGACAGAGACTATGGCTACACCTTC. Protein sequence: CASSLDRDYGYTF.